The TCR beta chain described here comes from a study of cytomegalovirus exposure and HLA in healthy donors (TCRdb year 2017). Concerning the study at large: An earlier analysis of several hundred of the donors reported about 300 Gb of sequence data and around 100 million unique TCR beta sequences obtained from 180 million or so T cells. An early release covering just under 650 HLA-typed donors comprised about 320 gigabases of sequencing data and some 79 million unique TCR sequences. Of the 300 to 450 genotyped donors, roughly 76% were placed in the genetic ancestry cluster associated with self-reported Caucasian donors. The study aimed to test whether signatures of past pathogen exposure could be identified by cataloging public T cell receptors. The study used immunosequencing to profile the T cell repertoires of under 700 subjects and linked those repertoires to cytomegalovirus serostatus. Besides the first cohort of under 700 subjects, a separate validation cohort made up of 120 different subjects was used. To predict cytomegalovirus infection status, the study combined high-throughput TCR immunosequencing, statistical association of individual TCRs with disease status, and machine learning. To study patterns of TCR occurrence, a later analysis re-analyzed previously published TCR beta repertoires from several hundred donors and added high-resolution HLA genotyping. The later analysis used no new phenotypic data to find candidate immune exposures, relying instead on TCR beta sequences and their occurrence across donors. To decide whether each TCR beta V gene segment behaved as functional or pseudogenic, an earlier analysis of 587 of the donors relied on high-throughput TCR beta sequencing. Alongside the repertoire data, information on donor age, sex, ethnicity and CMV serostatus was compiled. A later genetic analysis took genome-wide SNP genotypes for about 55% of the 666 donors and used that subset as a discovery cohort. All discovery cohort repertoires had been generated using a single sequencing platform. HLA typing included class I and class II loci at four-digit resolution. Typing coverage varied by locus: roughly 620-630 donors for A, B, C, DRB1 and DQB1; more than 500 for DQA1; around 570 for DPA1; under 490 for DPB1. Because of strong linkage in the cohort, roughly five DR-DQ haplotypes were treated as single units for association and clustering. Across roughly 420 genotyped donors of the cohort, an average of about 240,000 unique TCR beta nucleotide sequences per donor were sequenced, and roughly a sixth of those sequences were non-productive. Paper-wide results and their limitations: Because HLA typing was missing for some donors at each locus, association tests included only the typed subset. The presence/absence analyses assumed that sequencing depth was roughly uniform across donors, and that assumption may not be true. The authors suggested that the approach could potentially be generalized to other disease states and immunological phenotypes. An earlier analysis of approximately 540 of the donors showed that most TCR beta V segments appeared in productive rearrangements either about 87% or about 30% of the time, which broadly matched IMGT annotations. CMV serostatus was the only immune exposure information available for the cohort. In a later analysis, HLA-associated TCR beta chains showed more clonal expansion and lower generation probabilities than non-associated chains that were equally common. In the study, some 160 TCR beta chains were listed as associated with cytomegalovirus. A later analysis found that most CMV-associated TCR beta chains appeared HLA-restricted, with HLA associations seemingly driven largely by CMV exposure. A later analysis found that TCR association rates varied across HLA loci, with DRB1 alleles showing the most associated TCRs and HLA-C alleles the fewest. In this cohort, only TCR beta chains were sequenced, and detectable features were limited by the absence of alpha or paired-chain data. Most TCR sequences were seen in very few donors, while some public TCRs were found in many individuals. According to a later analysis, parvovirus B19, influenza, CMV and Epstein-Barr virus appeared linked to several top co-occurrence clusters. A further reported finding was that TCR beta sequences accurately predicted the HLA-A and HLA-B alleles for most subjects in the first cohort. Specific HLA alleles were associated with roughly 17,000 TCR beta sequences at a false discovery rate of 0.05 in a later analysis. In vitro tests confirmed that a few of the cytomegalovirus-associated TCR beta chains recognize cytomegalovirus antigens. An association between a missense DCLRE1C variant and V-gene and J-gene trimming of TCR beta chains was found in a later genetic analysis and replicated in an independent cohort. When HLA alleles, especially DR and DQ, strongly co-occurred, TCR associations were difficult to assign to individual alleles. Correlated functional status among segregating V segments might be attributable to linkage disequilibrium, but an unknown experimental factor could not be ruled out. A cluster of highly shared sequence variants was judged likely to represent a technical artifact of the sequencing pipeline. Because counts were too low, seventeen rarely observed V segments, including chromosome 9 orphons, were left out of the earlier analysis of 587 of the donors. A later genetic analysis reported fewer N-insertions in productive TCRs among donors in an Asian-associated ancestry cluster than the 666-donor mean. The 87-base-pair reads could not distinguish some IMGT-functional V segments, including TRBV6-2 and TRBV6-3, so those segments were excluded. Cytomegalovirus status was reported to be diagnosed by the classifier with high specificity and sensitivity in both the original and validation cohorts.

Its CDR3 holds 12 amino acids, cysteine through phenylalanine. The read is trimmed to its CDR3 DNA, 36 bases read in frame from base 1. The cohort consisted of some 670 healthy bone marrow donors. All cohort members were sampled while nominally healthy, although unrecorded immune exposures were likely present. The donor tested CMV seronegative, placing the donor among the 350 or so seronegative members of the cohort. A peripheral blood sample was provided by each donor, and peripheral blood mononuclear cells were used for TCR beta sequencing. The Qiagen DNeasy Blood Extraction Kit was used to extract genomic DNA from the blood cell samples. On this clone: No antigen is known for it. No per-base quality is available; no much larger clone lies one base away.

The library was made by the immunoSEQ multiplex PCR assay. For the multiplex PCR, a mixture combining 60 forward primers for TCR Vbeta segments and 13 reverse primers for TCR Jbeta segments was used. Amplification of the CDR3 region of rearranged TCR beta genes was performed with a multiplex PCR assay on genomic DNA. The Illumina HiSeq System was used to sequence the amplified TCR beta libraries as 87-base-pair reads. On the authors' methods: A later analysis tallied tens of millions of unique TCR beta chains across the 666 repertoires, and roughly 11 million of those chains were shared by two or more donors. Raw reads were error-corrected and collapsed into unique sequences with a nearest-neighbor algorithm that merged closely related sequences to remove PCR and sequencing errors. V, D and J gene segments were assigned by aligning CDR3 sequences to IMGT reference sequences. For a sequence to be retained, a match of at least six nucleotides to both a V gene segment and a J gene segment was required. Rearrangements were called productive when the CDR3 lacked stop codons and stayed in frame with V and J; all others were non-productive. Following IMGT convention, CDR3 was defined as the stretch from the second conserved V-encoded cysteine up to the conserved J-encoded phenylalanine. The earlier analysis of about 590 of the donors excluded sequences that lacked an unambiguous match to a single V gene segment. In an earlier analysis of more than 500 of the donors, a V segment was called functional when productive rearrangements were above 56.7%, and segregating when the standard deviation between donors exceeded 5%. A statistical classification framework was built for diagnosing cytomegalovirus status from the catalog of TCR beta chain sequences. V and J gene assignment, in a later analysis, came from comparing TCR nucleotide sequences with IMGT/GENE-DB human TR gene sequences. A later analysis assigned CDR3 sequences and most-parsimonious VDJ recombination scenarios with the TCRdist pipeline. In a later analysis, each TCR beta chain was defined by its CDR3 amino acid sequence together with its V-gene family, and reads lacking a unique V-gene family were excluded. A later analysis removed 592 highly shared, low-generation-probability nucleotide sequences to deal with suspected cross-contamination and a sequencing artifact. In a later analysis, a clonal expansion index for each public chain was calculated from normalized within-repertoire ranks of inferred template counts. A later analysis computed generation probabilities with a VDJ recombination model fitted to out-of-frame rearrangements, and checked the results against IGoR. In a later analysis, TCR-TCR, TCR-HLA and TCR-CMV co-occurrence was scored with hypergeometric tests, and a repertoire-size bias correction was applied to TCR pairs. To estimate false discovery rates, a later analysis permuted the HLA or CMV assignments 20 times. A later analysis grouped co-occurring TCRs with DBSCAN, adding TCRdist sequence similarity when clustering within HLA-allele-positive subsets. Repertoires with fewer than 30,000 or more than 120,000 public chains, plus five repertoires with anomalous nucleotide sharing, were excluded from co-occurrence clustering. In TCRdb, the immuneACCESS table is reduced to in-frame sequences with V and J assigned. These tables do not hold every clone; where another copy was compared, an unresolved V gene accounts for under half, and the others remain unexplained. V and J calls and clone size are as listed in that table; D and trimming were resolved from the DNA. This sample holds just over 150,000 clones; over 60% were observed only once. Approximately 3% of the sample is in the top ten clones.

The rearranged segments are TRBV21-1 and TRBJ2-1; the DNA was not used to check the table's D call, TRBD2. TRBV21-1 is termed a pseudogene. Sequencing used PBMCs. The receptor comes from a woman aged 40 to 55 in good health and CMV-seronegative. Read as DNA, the sequence is TGTGCCAGCATCCCCCGCGTGAATGAGCAGTTCTTC. Its protein reads: CASIPRVNEQFF.